This is a list of T cell receptor beta chains from one sample in a study of cytomegalovirus exposure and HLA in healthy donors. Sequenced by immunoSEQ multiplex PCR; TCRdb stores in-frame clones only, minus some. The sample records about 120,000 clones, about 80% being singletons. Sequencing used PBMCs. The source of these receptors is a woman aged 18-29 years in good health and CMV-seronegative. The CDR3 runs from the conserved cysteine through the conserved F or W. A D gene is named only where the DNA matches it firmly. Clone size appears in some rows only: once, few, many, or a class for an expanded clone.

TRBV5-1	TRBJ2-1	.	.	TGCGCCAGCAGCTTGCCCAGTCCCCGCCGCGGGAATGAGCAGTTCTTC	CASSLPSPRRGNEQFF
TRBV7-8	TRBJ2-7	.	.	TGTGCCAGCAGCCGGGGGTGGTACGAGCAGTACTTC	CASSRGWYEQYF
TRBV5-5	TRBJ1-1	TRBD1	once	TGTGCCAGCAGCACCGGACAGGGGGCTCGTACTGAAGCTTTCTTT	CASSTGQGARTEAFF
TRBV19	TRBJ2-3	.	.	TGTGCCAGTAGTCCAGGGTTTAGCACAGATACGCAGTATTTT	CASSPGFSTDTQYF
TRBV29-1	TRBJ1-3	.	.	TGCAGCGTATCCTCCTCTCAAGTGAGGCTTTCATTGTCTGGAAACACCATATATTTT	CSVSSSQVRLSLSGNTIYF
TRBV18	TRBJ2-7	TRBD1	.	TGTGCCAGCTCACCTAGGGGACAGGGGTCCTACTACGAGCAGTACTTC	CASSPRGQGSYYEQYF
TRBV11-2	TRBJ2-1	TRBD2	.	TGTGCCAGCAGACCCGCGGGACTAGCGGGGAATGAGCAGTTCTTC	CASRPAGLAGNEQFF
TRBV6-6	TRBJ2-3	TRBD2	.	TGTGCCAGCAGACTAGCGCCCTACACAGATACGCAGTATTTT	CASRLAPYTDTQYF
TRBV5-1	TRBJ1-1	.	.	TGCGCCAGCAGCTTGGAGATTGGGGGGGTGATCACTGAAGCTTTCTTT	CASSLEIGGVITEAFF
TRBV15	TRBJ2-7	TRBD2	.	TGTGCCACCAGCAGAACCGGGACTAGCGTTTTCGAGCAGTACTTC	CATSRTGTSVFEQYF
TRBV5-1	TRBJ2-6	.	.	TGCGCCAGCAGCTTCGGAGGGGCTGGGGCCAACGTCCTGACTTTC	CASSFGGAGANVLTF
TRBV18	TRBJ1-6	.	once	TGTGCCAGCTCACGGGCCGATAATTCACCCCTCCACTTT	CASSRADNSPLHF
TRBV4-2	TRBJ2-1	.	.	TGTGCCAGCAGCCAACAAACGGGAGCCTTATACAATGAGCAGTTCTTC	CASSQQTGALYNEQFF
TRBV18	TRBJ2-3	TRBD1	.	TGTGCCAGCTCACCCGGGACAGCTATTAAAGGGGTAACAGATACGCAGTATTTT	CASSPGTAIKGVTDTQYF
TRBV10-3	TRBJ1-1	TRBD1	.	TGTGCCATCAGTGAGCCCCAGATGACAGGGGAGCAAGCTTTCTTT	CAISEPQMTGEQAFF
TRBV10-3	TRBJ1-1	.	few	TGTGCCATCAGTGAGTCTATGGCACCCACGAACACTGAAGCTTTCTTT	CAISESMAPTNTEAFF
TRBV18	TRBJ1-4	TRBD1	.	TGTGCCAGCTCACCGACAGGGCATGAAAAACTGTTTTTT	CASSPTGHEKLFF
TRBV19	TRBJ1-4	.	.	TGTGCCAGTAGTATTGGAGTATCAGTAAATGAAAAACTGTTTTTT	CASSIGVSVNEKLFF
TRBV10-3	TRBJ2-7	TRBD1	few	TGTGCCATCAGTGAGGTGCAGGGGGACTACGAGCAGTACTTC	CAISEVQGDYEQYF
TRBV6-6	TRBJ2-1	.	.	TGTGCCAGCACCCTGTCAGAGCGGCAGTTCTTC	CASTLSERQFF
TRBV6-6	TRBJ1-4	.	.	TGTGCCAGCAGTTACCGGTTGGGAGAGAATAATGAAAAACTGTTTTTT	CASSYRLGENNEKLFF
TRBV9	TRBJ2-5	TRBD1	few	TGTGCCAGCAGCTTAACCGGGACAGGGCTCCAAGAGACCCAGTACTTC	CASSLTGTGLQETQYF
TRBV18	TRBJ2-3	.	.	TGTGCCAGCTCACCAGATAGAAAGTCTAGCACAGATACGCAGTATTTT	CASSPDRKSSTDTQYF
TRBV6-5	TRBJ1-2	.	.	TGTGCCAGCAGTTACGGGGCTTACTATGGCTACACCTTC	CASSYGAYYGYTF
TRBV19	TRBJ2-4	.	.	TGTGCCAGTACCCCCAACAGGGCGAACATTCAGTACTTC	CASTPNRANIQYF
TRBV5-1	TRBJ1-1	TRBD1	.	TGCGCCAGCAGCGTGGGGGACAGGGCGAACACTGAAGCTTTCTTT	CASSVGDRANTEAFF
TRBV29-1	TRBJ2-4	.	.	TGCAGCGTTGAATCCCAGAGGCGTTGGCCCTTCAAAAACATTCAGTACTTC	CSVESQRRWPFKNIQYF
TRBV7-2	TRBJ1-1	.	few	TGTGCCAGCAGCTTTAAGGGAGGGAATGAAGCTTTCTTT	CASSFKGGNEAFF
TRBV27	TRBJ2-2	TRBD1	.	TGTGCCAGCAGCCTTACGAGACAGGGGAACACCGGGGAGCTGTTTTTT	CASSLTRQGNTGELFF
TRBV2	TRBJ1-4	.	few	TGTGCCAGCACAGGGGTAGGGTATGAAAAACTGTTTTTT	CASTGVGYEKLFF
TRBV5-4	TRBJ1-6	.	.	TGTGCCAGCAGATTCGGGAGTTCCTATAATTCACCCCTCCACTTT	CASRFGSSYNSPLHF
TRBV25-1	TRBJ2-2	.	few	TGTGCCAGCAGTGACGAGGGCTGGCAGCGGAACACCGGGGAGCTGTTTTTT	CASSDEGWQRNTGELFF
TRBV6-1	TRBJ2-1	TRBD2	.	TGTGCCAGCGTCAGGGGGACTAGCGGTGTCGATGAGCAGTTCTTC	CASVRGTSGVDEQFF
TRBV4-3	TRBJ2-5	TRBD1	.	TGCGCCAGCAGCCGTAGGAACAGGGGACAAGAGACCCAGTACTTC	CASSRRNRGQETQYF
TRBV18	TRBJ1-1	.	.	TGTGCCAGCTCACAGTTGGGACTTCGAGGTGCAGAAGCTTTCTTT	CASSQLGLRGAEAFF
TRBV18	TRBJ2-7	.	.	TGTGCCAGCTCCCCTACTGCGACCTACGAGCAGTACTTC	CASSPTATYEQYF
TRBV6-1	TRBJ1-2	TRBD1	.	TGTGCCAGCAGTGAAAGGACAGGGAACTACTATGGCTACACCTTC	CASSERTGNYYGYTF
TRBV5-1	TRBJ1-1	.	few	TGCGCCAGCAGCTTGGGGGGGGTGAACGCTGAAGCTTTCTTT	CASSLGGVNAEAFF
TRBV5-4	TRBJ2-6	.	.	TGTGCCAGCAGCAGTGGAGGGGCCAACGGCCTGACTTTC	CASSSGGANGLTF
TRBV25-1	TRBJ1-4	.	.	TGTGCCAGCAGTGACACAGGAGGGGTCTATGAAAAACTGTTTTTT	CASSDTGGVYEKLFF
TRBV6-5	TRBJ2-7	.	.	TGTGCCAGCAGTTACACGGTCCACGAGCAGTACTTC	CASSYTVHEQYF
TRBV15	TRBJ2-1	TRBD1	.	TGTGCCACCAGCGGAATAGGACAGGGGCCGAATGAGCAGTTCTTC	CATSGIGQGPNEQFF
TRBV11-2	TRBJ2-5	.	once	TGTGCCAGCAGCTTATTTTGGGGGCCAGAGACCCAGTACTTC	CASSLFWGPETQYF
TRBV5-4	TRBJ2-1	.	.	TGTGCCAGCAGTTACGACAGCCGGGATGAGCAGTTCTTC	CASSYDSRDEQFF
TRBV5-1	TRBJ2-7	.	.	TGCGCCAGCAGCTTGGGCAACGAGGACGAGCAGTACTTC	CASSLGNEDEQYF
TRBV19	TRBJ1-2	TRBD1	.	TGTGCCAGTAGTATTGGAGGACAGGGGGCTAGGGGCTACACCTTC	CASSIGGQGARGYTF
TRBV2	TRBJ2-3	TRBD1	.	TGTGCCAGCAATCAGGGACAGAGCACAGATACGCAGTATTTT	CASNQGQSTDTQYF
TRBV7-2	TRBJ1-5	.	.	TGTGCCAGCAGCTTACGCGGGAATCAGCCCCAGCATTTT	CASSLRGNQPQHF
TRBV18	TRBJ1-5	TRBD1	.	TGTGCCAGCTCGGTGGGGACAGGATTGGATCAGCCCCAGCATTTT	CASSVGTGLDQPQHF
TRBV2	TRBJ1-1	.	once	TGTGCCAGCAGTGACCCTCGAGGGAACACTGAAGCTTTCTTT	CASSDPRGNTEAFF
TRBV29-1	TRBJ2-7	.	.	TGCAGCGTTGATAACGGGCAGGAGGGTGGTTTGGGGCAGTACTTC	CSVDNGQEGGLGQYF
TRBV6-1	TRBJ1-2	.	.	TGTGCCAGCAGTGGGGGAGACATTCCCTATGGCTACACCTTC	CASSGGDIPYGYTF
TRBV6-5	TRBJ2-4	.	.	TGTGCCAGCAGTTACAGGGAGCCGGGCAAAAACATTCAGTACTTC	CASSYREPGKNIQYF
TRBV7-2	TRBJ2-3	TRBD2	.	TGTGCCAGCAGCCCCCTAAACCGCGGGGGTCCCACAGATACGCAGTATTTT	CASSPLNRGGPTDTQYF